This T cell receptor (beta chain) was captured in a study of cytomegalovirus exposure and HLA in healthy donors. Findings of the study overall: Later, TCR association rates were found to vary by HLA locus, highest for DRB1 and lowest for HLA-C.

The germline CDR1 and CDR2 sequences are SEHNR and FQNEAQ (reference sequence). CDR3 length: 15 residues. Trimming removed 5 bases from V and 4 bases from J, with 17 bases in between. Details on this clone: The antigen remains undetermined.

The PCR had 60 Vbeta and 13 Jbeta primers. The repertoire was sequenced with immunoSEQ multiplex PCR; TCRdb's copy has only in-frame clones and lacks some. The table lists over 150,000 clones, 80% of them singletons. The receptor was isolated from a man under 40 in good health and CMV-seropositive. Sequencing was done on a sample of PBMCs. The genes are TRBV7-9 and TRBJ1-2, with D possibly matching TRBD1 (6 bases). CDR3 in amino acids: CASSLVLDRSYGYTF. CDR3 nucleotides: TGTGCCAGCAGCCTAGTTCTAGACAGGTCCTATGGCTACACCTTC. The variable domain in full, with the rest retrieved from reference TRBV7-9 and TRBJ1-2, is DTGVSQNPRHKITKRGQNVTFRCDPISEHNRLYWYRQTLGQGPEFLTYFQNEAQLEKSRLLSDRFSAERPKGSFSTLEIQRTEQGDSAMYLCASSLVLDRSYGYTFGSGTRLTVV.